This T cell receptor beta chain derives from a study of vaccination and CD4 T cells after COVID-19 (dated by TCRdb to between 2021 and 2024). Regarding the complete study: SARS-CoV-2 positivity had been established in the convalescent patients by nasal swab PCR, and mild disease was recorded in nine of these patients and severe disease in one. The convalescent cohort included six males and four females, with two Hispanic individuals, seven Caucasians, two Asians and one multiracial person. Two doses of either the Pfizer-BioNTech BNT162b2 vaccine (n=8) or the Moderna mRNA-1273 vaccine (n=2) were administered to participants. Post-COVID blood samples were collected from convalescent patients a median of approximately 100 days after diagnosis, with a range of about 30 to 161 days. Post-vaccine blood samples were collected a median of about 72 days after the second vaccine dose, ranging from about 12 to 250 days. The cultures were stimulated with overlapping spike peptide pools from SARS-CoV-2 and from the common cold coronaviruses HCoV-NL63, HCoV-OC43 and HCoV-229E. Control cultures used a CEFX viral epitope pool as positive control, an HIV-1 Nef peptide pool as negative control, or no peptide. In over 8 COVID-19 convalescent patients and a few infection-naive healthy vaccine recipients, the spike-specific CD4+ TCR repertoire before mRNA vaccination was compared with the repertoire after mRNA vaccination. Results the study describes overall, beyond this receptor: Of the vaccine-specific clones in convalescent patients, 304 of 307, or nearly all, reacted only to SARS-CoV-2 spike and did not cross-react with common cold coronaviruses. Relatively few convalescent patients were included in the study, and early timepoints after natural infection were not analyzed. Among convalescent patients, a median roughly 90% of the SARS-CoV-2-reactive clones seen after vaccination appeared only after vaccination, which suggests priming specific to the vaccine. The median number of SARS-CoV-2-reactive clonotypes rose from around 20 after infection to roughly 40 after vaccination, but the change was not significant.

Including the terminal cysteine and phenylalanine, the CDR3 comprises 12 residues. The retained sequence is limited to the CDR3, 36 bases, with the frame set at the first base. Taken from the germline V gene, the CDR1 and CDR2 loops are MDHEN and SYDVKM. V and J lose 6 bases and 3 bases, and a span of 8 bases separates them. This specimen's treatment or condition label, per the study, means: approximately 9-day PBMC culture with coronavirus spike peptide pools or control peptides (ViraFEST assay). The ViraFEST assay was used in the study, in which antigen-specific T cells were expanded with peptide pools and expanded clonotypes were subsequently identified by TCR sequencing. Positive SARS-CoV-2 PCR tests in the convalescent patients dated from March to December 2020, before Alpha, Beta and Delta variants emerged in the United States. Roughly 2.1 million PBMCs per well were cultured in IMDM with roughly 5% human AB serum and approximately 10 IU/ml IL-2, plus 10 ug/ml peptide pools. Half of the culture medium was replaced with fresh IL-2-containing medium on days 3 and 7. Once the cells had been in culture for about 10 days, the EasySep CD4+ T cell isolation kit was used to isolate CD4+ T cells by negative selection. Ficoll-Paque Plus gradient centrifugation was used to isolate PBMCs from whole blood, and the isolated PBMCs were then either used fresh or cryopreserved at -140C. In general, triplicate wells were set up for every culture condition.

This clonotype was picked up a small number of times. Its antigen has not been determined. The record has no base qualities; no much larger clone is one base away. The method was PCR. At the Johns Hopkins FTIC core, DNA from the cultured CD4+ T cells underwent TCR sequencing with the Oncomine TCR Beta short-read assay. The QIAamp micro DNA kit was used to extract genomic DNA from the cultured CD4+ T cells. Oncomine TCR Beta libraries from cultured CD4+ T cells were pooled with unique dual indexes and sequenced on an Illumina iSeq 100. Per the source publication's procedure: Non-productive sequences were filtered out, and CDR3s that did not start with C, did not end with F or W, or were shorter than 7 amino acids were discarded. The MANAFEST web application identified antigen-specific clonotypes by comparing peptide-stimulated wells against reference wells and other culture wells. Positive clones required FDR below 0.05, an odds ratio above 5, and productive frequency above 0.1% in at least two of three replicate wells. Cross-reactive clonotypes were defined as significantly expanded in both SARS-CoV-2 spike wells and at least one common cold coronavirus spike condition. Using R version 3.6.1, CDR3 homology was evaluated through Levenshtein distances (stringdist) along with unrooted phylogenetic trees (ape). TCRdb itself trimmed the public reads at Q25 with fastp, ran MiXCR and retained productive beta chains. Identical CDR3 protein sequences are pooled into one entry, listed with their most common genes and DNA. These V and J calls originate from TCRdb's pipeline instead of the authors' own analysis. The sample has about 7,200 distinct CDR3 sequences on record, roughly 57% of them singletons. About 34% of the sample belongs to the ten largest clones.

This receptor was taken from a human donor who had recovered from COVID-19. The chain is encoded by TRBV28 joined to TRBJ1-1, with no reliable assignment of the D segment. The sequencing input was CD4+ T cells from blood, cultured in vitro. Here is the DNA: TGTGCCAGCAGGCTCAAGGACACTGAAGCTTTCTTT. This is translated as CASRLKDTEAFF.